This TCR beta chain was profiled in a study of blood T cells in healthy people across ages. A J-beta primer mix and a sample-barcoded 5' primer were used in a second PCR of about 7 to 12 cycles. TCRdb redid the calling of the 5' RACE reads with MiXCR, one entry per CDR3 protein. The table includes hundreds of thousands of distinct CDR3 sequences, 55% to 65% detected once. The donors, aged roughly 6 to 100, were healthy Caucasians from Russia. This clonotype originated in a man aged 25 to 40 in good health. Input material: blood.

The CDR3: CASSLREPNTEAFF. The CDR3 bases are TGTGCCAGCAGCCTCCGGGAACCGAACACTGAAGCTTTCTTT. The rearrangement uses TRBV7-9 and TRBJ1-1; D not certain. The germline gives CDR1 SEHNR, CDR2 FQNEAQ (reference sequence). V was pared by 5 bases and J by 1 base, with 11 bases between. The CDR3 totals 14 residues.